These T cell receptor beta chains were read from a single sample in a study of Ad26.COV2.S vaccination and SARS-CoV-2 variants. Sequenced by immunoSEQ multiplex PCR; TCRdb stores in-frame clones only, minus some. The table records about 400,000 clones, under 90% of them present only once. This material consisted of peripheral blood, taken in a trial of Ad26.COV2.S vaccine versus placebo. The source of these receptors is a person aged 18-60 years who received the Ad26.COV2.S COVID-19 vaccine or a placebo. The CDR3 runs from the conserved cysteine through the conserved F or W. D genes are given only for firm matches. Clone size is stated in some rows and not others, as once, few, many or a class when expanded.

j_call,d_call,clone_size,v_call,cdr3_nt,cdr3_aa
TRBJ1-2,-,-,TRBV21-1,TGTGCCAGCAGCAAAAATACGGCTGGCTACACCTTC,CASSKNTAGYTF
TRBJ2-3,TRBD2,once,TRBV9,TGTGCCAGCAGCAGGGGACTAGCGGGGAGCACAGATACGCAGTATTTT,CASSRGLAGSTDTQYF
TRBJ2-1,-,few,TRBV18,TGTGCCAGCTCGCCTAATGAGCAGTTCTTC,CASSPNEQFF
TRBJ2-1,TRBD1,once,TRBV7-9,TGTGCCAGCAGCCTTGGGACAGGGCCCTACAATGAGCAGTTCTTC,CASSLGTGPYNEQFF
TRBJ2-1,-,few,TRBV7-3,TGTGCCAGCAGCTATCAGGGGAGCTCCTACAATGAGCAGTTCTTC,CASSYQGSSYNEQFF
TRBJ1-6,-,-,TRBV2,TGTGCCAGCAGTACAGGGTATAATTCACCCCTCCACTTT,CASSTGYNSPLHF
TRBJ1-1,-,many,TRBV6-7,TGTGCCAGCAAGACTGAAGCTTTCTTT,CASKTEAFF
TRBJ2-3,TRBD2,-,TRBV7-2,TGTGCCAGCAGCAGCGGGAGGGTAGATACGCAGTATTTT,CASSSGRVDTQYF
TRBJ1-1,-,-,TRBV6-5,TGTGCCAGCAGTTACGGACAGTTCACTGAAGCTTTCTTT,CASSYGQFTEAFF
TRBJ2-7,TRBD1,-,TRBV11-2,TGTGCCAGCAGCTGGACAGGAGGTCTGGGCGAGCAGTACTTC,CASSWTGGLGEQYF
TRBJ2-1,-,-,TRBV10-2,TGCGCCAGCAGTGAGACGGCGTACAATGAGCAGTTCTTC,CASSETAYNEQFF
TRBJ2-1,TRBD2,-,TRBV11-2,TGTGCCAGCAGCTCCAGAGCCGGGGGAGGGGTACGCTACAATGAGCAGTTCTTC,CASSSRAGGGVRYNEQFF
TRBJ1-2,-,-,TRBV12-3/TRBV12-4,TGTGCCAGCAGCCCCCGGGGGGCGGGCTACACCTTC,CASSPRGAGYTF
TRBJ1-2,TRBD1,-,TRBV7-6,TGTGCCAGCAGCCCGACAGGGGAAAACTGTGGCTACACCTTC,CASSPTGENCGYTF
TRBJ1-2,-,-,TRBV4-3,TGCGCCAGCACCTCAAGACACTTCGGAACTAACTATGGCTACACCTTC,CASTSRHFGTNYGYTF
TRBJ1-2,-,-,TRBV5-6,TGTGCCAGCAGCTTCTCCGAGGTTTACTATGGCTACACCTTC,CASSFSEVYYGYTF
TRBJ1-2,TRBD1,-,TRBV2,TGTGCCAGCAAAAACACAGGGGACGAGGGCTACACCTTC,CASKNTGDEGYTF
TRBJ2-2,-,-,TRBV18,TGTGCCAGCTCACTAAACAGGCTTCGAAACACCGGGGAGCTGTTTTTT,CASSLNRLRNTGELFF
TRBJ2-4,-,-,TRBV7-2,TGTGCCAGCAGCACTGCCCAGCACGCCAAAAACATTCAGTACTTC,CASSTAQHAKNIQYF
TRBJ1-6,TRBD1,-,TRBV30,TGTGCCTGGCAGACAGGGGGCGGTTCACCCCTCCACTTT,CAWQTGGGSPLHF